Included here is one T cell receptor (beta chain) sequence, with context. CDR3 length equals 14 residues. V was cut by 1 base and J by 3 bases, with 9 bases left in between. In germline, CDR1 is MGHRA, CDR2 YSYEKL. Using immunoSEQ multiplex PCR, the repertoire was profiled, and TCRdb retains in-frame clones only, with some absent. Of approximately 79,000 clones listed, roughly 90% were seen once; the top ten hold more than 5.5%. The sample comes from a study of control samples from healthy donors and cancer patients. Sequenced: blood. This rearrangement joins TRBV4-1 to TRBJ2-5, with a tentative D call TRBD2 (6 bases). The sequence derives from a man aged 45-65 years in good health. As DNA, the CDR3 is TGCGCCAGCAGCCAAGCACGGACTAAAGAGACCCAGTACTTC. Translation: CASSQARTKETQYF.